This T cell receptor (beta chain) was found in a study of a mutant IDH1 vaccine in newly diagnosed glioma. Of note for this clone: Antigen specificity is unknown.

Profiled with immunoSEQ multiplex PCR; TCRdb holds only in-frame clones, not every one. The sample yields 95,000 to 120,000 clones, roughly nine tenths seen once. Stated time point: week 11, during vaccination. Alongside topical imiquimod, each dose of vaccine comprised 300 ug of mutant IDH1 20-mer peptide. The CDR3 extends over 13 amino acids. The germline CDR1 and CDR2 sequences are MNHEY and SMNVEV (reference sequence). The germline V and J ends were trimmed by 5 bases and 11 bases, with 16 bases remaining between them. This material consisted of PBMCs, taken from a glioma patient whose treatment included an IDH1 peptide vaccine. The receptor comes from a woman in her forties or fifties with glioma. This chain uses TRBV27 with TRBJ2-1; D possibly corresponds to TRBD1 (5 bases). DNA for the CDR3: TGTGCCAGCAGTCTCCAAGGACGGACAAAGCAGTTCTTC. It encodes CASSLQGRTKQFF.